The T cell receptor (beta chain) under discussion was sequenced for a study of T cells after yellow fever vaccination. Whole-study results and caveats: There was a small share of clonotypes that showed up in both the CD4 and CD8 compartments.

In this sample, this clonotype turned up a few times. As yet, its antigen is unknown. The CDR3 spans 13 residues. V shed 0 bases and J shed 5 bases, with 7 bases lying between them. One entry per CDR3 protein results from TCRdb running MiXCR on the 5' RACE reads. This sample has approximately 300,000 distinct CDR3 sequences; 6.8% occur once, and the top ten carry over 15%. The source is a man aged 18-30 years who received the YFV17D yellow fever vaccine. The chain combines TRBV23-1 with TRBJ2-5; possibly TRBD2 for D (6 bases). TRBV23-1 is flagged as an ORF with uncertain function. The sequencing used PBMCs, collected approximately 47 days after the first yellow fever vaccination. The CDR3 reads CASSQSAGETQYF. The DNA of the CDR3 is TGCGCCAGCAGTCAATCGGCGGGGGAGACCCAGTACTTC.